The 28 T cell receptor beta chains in this list originate from one sample, sequenced in a study of control samples from healthy donors and cancer patients (TCRdb year 2020). The library came from the immunoSEQ multiplex PCR assay. TCRdb mirrors the immuneACCESS table, restricted to in-frame sequences. Some clones are absent from its copies; in checked studies, under half trace to an unresolved V gene, and the reason for the others is unknown. The sample table contains just over 50,000 clones; only one count was recorded for about nine tenths of them. Clones ranked in the top ten supply under 45% of the sample. The sequenced material came from PBMCs. These receptors all come from a man aged 50 or older with head and neck cancer.

The chain couples TRBV6-1 to TRBJ2-1; the match to TRBD1 covers 9 bases. Germline V gene lookup returns CDR1 MNHNS and CDR2 SASEGT. The V segment lost 0 bases and the J segment 6 bases; nucleotides outside the gene matches: 12. The CDR3 sequence is 18 residues long. For the CDR3, the DNA is TGTGCCAGCAGTGAAGCGCTTCCGGGACAGGGTGAGTTCAATGAGCAGTTCTTC. This sequence encodes CASSEALPGQGEFNEQFF.

This rearrangement joins TRBV6-2 or TRBV6-3 to TRBJ2-1; 12 bases are a match to TRBD2. V lost 2 bases and J lost 8; bases outside the gene matches: 7. This CDR3 has 16 amino acids. From germline, CDR1 is MNHEY and CDR2 SVGEGT. In DNA form, the CDR3 reads TGTGCCAGCAGTTACCCCCTAGCGGGGGGGCTCTATGAGCAGTTCTTC. It translates to CASSYPLAGGLYEQFF.

The chain carries TRBV7-3 and TRBJ2-5; a weak D match, TRBD2 (5 bases). V gave up 4 bases and J gave up 5 bases, with 11 bases separating them. CDR1 and CDR2 (germline): SGHTA, FQGTGA. The CDR3 has 13 residues. The CDR3 sequence is CASSSTRRETQYF. CDR3 coding DNA: TGTGCCAGCAGCTCAACTAGAAGGGAGACCCAGTACTTC.

The chain links TRBV10-3 to TRBJ2-7, with 11 positions matching TRBD1. Germline V gene lookup returns CDR1 ENHRY and CDR2 SYGVKD. Losses at the gene ends were 10 bases for V and 3 bases for J; bases not matched to a gene: 8. The CDR3 spans 14 residues. CDR3 protein: CATTPGQGDYEQYF. The CDR3 coding sequence is TGTGCCACGACCCCGGGACAGGGGGACTACGAGCAGTACTTC.

This chain connects TRBV12-3 or TRBV12-4 to TRBJ1-4; D uncertain. The CDR3 contains 12 residues. V lost 4 bases and J lost 8, with 8 bases in between. In DNA form, the CDR3 reads TGTGCCAGCAGTTGGGTCGACGAAAAACTGTTTTTT. Its translation is CASSWVDEKLFF.

This CDR3 reads CASSPRSGAGYNEQFF. The CDR3 coding sequence is TGTGCCAGCAGCCCCCGGTCGGGGGCGGGGTACAATGAGCAGTTCTTC. V usage is TRBV28 and J usage is TRBJ2-1; TRBD1 or TRBD2 may be the D gene (6 bases each). This CDR3 region has 16 residues. V lost 6 bases and J 4 bases, leaving 19 bases between the germline ends. The germline CDR1 and CDR2 sequences are MDHEN and SYDVKM.

The J gene is TRBJ2-3, the V gene TRBV6-2 or TRBV6-3; no clear D gene. The length of the CDR3 is 16 residues. Germline V lookup: CDR1 MNHEY, CDR2 SVGEGT. V was trimmed by 2 bases and J by 2 bases, leaving 14 bases between them. CDR3 protein: CASSYPLFADTDTQYF. CDR3 DNA: TGTGCCAGCAGTTACCCCTTGTTTGCAGACACAGATACGCAGTATTTT.

This chain joins TRBV28 and TRBJ1-5, with 8 bases matching TRBD1. The trim removed 5 bases at V and 0 bases at J, leaving 9 bases unmatched. The length of the CDR3 is 17 residues. Germline V gives CDR1 MDHEN, CDR2 SYDVKM. CDR3 DNA: TGTGCCAGCAGTCCAAGGACAGGGATCGGTAGCAATCAGCCCCAGCATTTT. It translates to CASSPRTGIGSNQPQHF.

This sequence joins TRBV7-6 and TRBJ2-5, with D possibly being TRBD2 (5 bases). This CDR3 has 14 residues. Germline V gives CDR1 SGHVS, CDR2 FNYEAQ. V shed 5 bases and J shed 5 bases, with 15 bases lying between them. CDR3: CASSRTDSTETQYF. The CDR3 coding sequence is TGTGCCAGCAGCCGGACTGATAGTACGGAGACCCAGTACTTC.

The CDR3: CASSLVPIHEQFF. CDR3 coding DNA: TGTGCCAGCAGCTTAGTCCCCATCCATGAGCAGTTCTTC. The chain couples TRBV7-9 to TRBJ2-1; unclear D gene. The germline V gene encodes CDR1 SEHNR and CDR2 FQNEAQ (reference sequence). With 1 base removed from V and 8 bases from J, the gap between germline ends came to 9 bases. The CDR3 loop spans 13 amino acids.

The rearrangement joins TRBV7-9 to TRBJ2-7; D possibly corresponds to TRBD2 (6 bases). Germline CDR1 and CDR2: SEHNR and FQNEAQ (reference sequence). Trimming stripped 3 bases from V and 0 bases from J, with 9 bases between. The CDR3 is 14 amino acids. Here the CDR3 reads CASSFAGGSYEQYF. The DNA for the CDR3 is TGTGCCAGCAGCTTTGCCGGGGGCTCCTACGAGCAGTACTTC.

V usage is TRBV6-6 and J usage is TRBJ2-4, with 8 nucleotides matching TRBD1. Germline CDR1 and CDR2: MNHNY and SVGAGI (reference sequence). CDR3 size: 20 residues. The junction had 21 bases not matched to a gene; V was cut back by 5 bases and J by 3 bases. The CDR3 region has the DNA TGTGCCAGCAGTCCAGGCCCCAGGGGGCGATACGAGGTCCGCAAAAACATTCAGTACTTC. It encodes CASSPGPRGRYEVRKNIQYF.

CDR3 sequence (DNA): TGTGCCATCAGTCCGGCACTGGGTGTGGGCCAGTACTTC. Its protein product is CAISPALGVGQYF. This chain links TRBV10-3 with TRBJ2-5; D call uncertain. V lost 5 bases to trimming and J lost 10 bases, with 17 bases between them. The CDR3 spans 13 residues. CDR1 and CDR2 (germline): ENHRY, SYGVKD.

V gene TRBV3-1 (or the pseudogene TRBV3-2) combines with J gene TRBJ2-1; the match to TRBD2 covers 8 bases. Germline V lookup: CDR1 LGHDT, CDR2 YNNKEL (reference sequence). J lost 6 bases, V lost 4 bases, and 2 bases had no gene match. The CDR3 extends over 13 amino acids. The CDR3 reads CASSPGGRNEQFF. The CDR3 nucleotides read TGTGCCAGCAGCCCGGGGGGGCGCAATGAGCAGTTCTTC.

The rearrangement links TRBV15 to TRBJ2-1; D perhaps matches TRBD2 (7 bases). The germline V and J ends were trimmed by 9 bases and 7 bases, with 19 bases remaining between them. The germline gives CDR1 LNHNV, CDR2 YYDKDF (reference sequence). The CDR3 covers 14 residues. CDR3 sequence reads: CATSSRGGVNEQFF. The DNA for the CDR3 is TGTGCCACTTCTTCAAGGGGGGGAGTAAATGAGCAGTTCTTC.

This clone was seen just once. This chain links TRBV27 with TRBJ1-4; D unclear. Germline V gene lookup returns CDR1 MNHEY and CDR2 SMNVEV (reference sequence). The V end lost 7 bases, the J end lost 8 bases, and 20 bases lay between the germline ends. This CDR3 has 15 amino acids. The CDR3 region is CASKRQPTLGEKLFF. CDR3 DNA: TGTGCCAGCAAAAGGCAACCGACCTTGGGGGAAAAACTGTTTTTT.

V usage is TRBV7-8 and J usage is TRBJ1-3; no clear D. The V gene lost 0 bases and the J gene lost 1 base, with 7 bases spanning the gap. CDR1 is SGHVS, CDR2 FQNEAQ, per germline. The CDR3 length is 15 residues. The CDR3 reads CASSLAGGSGNTIYF. CDR3 DNA sequence: TGTGCCAGCAGCTTAGCTGGCGGATCTGGAAACACCATATATTTT. Combining the CDR3 with reference TRBV7-8 and TRBJ1-3 gives the whole variable domain GAGVSQSPRYKVAKRGQDVALRCDPISGHVSLFWYQQALGQGPEFLTYFQNEAQLDKSGLPSDRFFAERPEGSVSTLKIQRTQQEDSAVYLCASSLAGGSGNTIYFGEGSWLTVV.

The chain is built from TRBV10-3 and TRBJ1-4, with a tentative D call TRBD1 (5 bases). The CDR3 length is 15 residues. CDR1 is ENHRY, CDR2 SYGVKD, per germline. With 0 bases removed from V and 4 bases from J, the gap between germline ends came to 9 bases. The CDR3 nucleotides read TGTGCCATCAGTGAGTCGAACAGGAATAATGAAAAACTGTTTTTT. The encoded protein is CAISESNRNNEKLFF.

This clone was counted between two and nine times. V usage is TRBV9 and J usage is TRBJ2-1; D perhaps matches TRBD1 (5 bases). V was trimmed by 4 bases and J by 7 bases, leaving 18 bases between them. Per the germline V gene, CDR1 is SGDLS and CDR2 is YYNGEE. This CDR3 spans 15 amino acids. The CDR3 nucleotides read TGTGCCAGCAGCTCCCAAGGCCAGGGCTGGAATGAGCAGTTCTTC. Amino acids: CASSSQGQGWNEQFF.

This chain joins TRBV6-5 and TRBJ2-1, with 14 bases matching TRBD2. The ends lost 0 bases at V and 8 bases at J; junction bases unmatched: 3. The V gene's germline CDR1 is MNHEY and CDR2 SVGAGI. The CDR3 extends over 16 amino acids. CDR3 bases: TGTGCCAGCAGTTACTCCGGGACTAGCGGGAGCTATGAGCAGTTCTTC. Translation gives CASSYSGTSGSYEQFF.

The chain combines TRBV5-4 with TRBJ2-3; unclear D gene. Deletions cut 4 bases from V and 8 bases from J, with 17 bases between. Germline CDR1 SGHNT, CDR2 YYREEE (reference sequence). This CDR3 is 14 amino acids long. The CDR3 sequence: CASSPEHSWRTQYF. In DNA, the CDR3 is TGTGCCAGCAGCCCCGAACATAGCTGGCGTACGCAGTATTTT.

The sample holds one count of this clone. This chain joins TRBV9 and TRBJ1-4, with TRBD1 matching 9 bases. V dropped 4 bases and J dropped 7; count of bases not matched to a gene: 11. The CDR3 is 16 residues long. From germline, CDR1 is SGDLS and CDR2 YYNGEE. The CDR3 region is CASSQGGQGVSEKLFF. The DNA of the CDR3 is TGTGCCAGCAGCCAGGGGGGACAGGGTGTCAGTGAAAAACTGTTTTTT. Supplemented by reference TRBV9 and TRBJ1-4, the full variable domain reads DSGVTQTPKHLITATGQRVTLRCSPRSGDLSVYWYQQSLDQGLQFLIQYYNGEERAKGNILERFSAQQFPDLHSELNLSSLELGDSALYFCASSQGGQGVSEKLFFGSGTQLSVL.

Note on this clone: Within the sample, other DNA sequences also encode this same CDR3. This rearrangement joins TRBV27 to TRBJ1-5; D uncertain. Per the germline V gene, CDR1 is MNHEY and CDR2 is SMNVEV (reference sequence). The CDR3 spans 13 residues. Trimming pared 3 bases from V and 8 bases from J, leaving 11 bases between. CDR3 region: CASSFGPAEPQHF. The CDR3 DNA is TGTGCCAGCAGTTTCGGACCGGCAGAGCCCCAGCATTTT.

The CDR3: CASSRSGHLYNEQFF. The CDR3 DNA follows: TGTGCCAGCAGCAGAAGCGGACACCTCTACAATGAGCAGTTCTTC. V usage is TRBV6-5 and J usage is TRBJ2-1, with D perhaps matching TRBD1 or TRBD2 (5 bases each). V gave up 6 bases and J gave up 3 bases, with 15 bases separating them. CDR3 size: 15 residues. CDR1 MNHEY and CDR2 SVGAGI come from the germline V gene.

V gene TRBV19 combines with J gene TRBJ2-5, with 10 bases that match TRBD2. CDR1 LNHDA and CDR2 SQIVND come from the germline V gene (reference sequence). J lost 5 bases, V lost 6 bases, and 12 bases had no gene match. The length of the CDR3 is 16 residues. CDR3 DNA sequence: TGTGCCAGTAGATCCCAAGCGGGGGGGCACGTTGAGACCCAGTACTTC. Protein product: CASRSQAGGHVETQYF.

The J gene is TRBJ2-7, the V gene TRBV6-5; 8 positions match TRBD1. CDR1 MNHEY and CDR2 SVGAGI come from the germline V gene. CDR3 size: 15 residues. Trimming at V came to 7 bases and at J to 2 bases, leaving 10 bases not matched to a gene. As DNA, the CDR3 is TGTGCCAGCACCCCGGACAGGGATTTCACCTACGAGCAGTACTTC. It yields the protein CASTPDRDFTYEQYF.

The chain combines TRBV9 with TRBJ1-2, with D possibly TRBD1 on 5 matching bases. The germline V gene encodes CDR1 SGDLS and CDR2 YYNGEE. CDR3 length: 15 residues. Trimming cost V 4 bases and J 4 bases, with 17 bases left between them. CDR3 amino acids: CASSPRQDRIYGYTF. The CDR3 nucleotides are TGTGCCAGCAGCCCGCGCCAAGACAGAATCTATGGCTACACCTTC.

V and J are TRBV5-5 and TRBJ2-7; no clear D. Germline V lookup: CDR1 SGHKS, CDR2 YYEKEE (reference sequence). Trimming left V 1 base short and J 4 bases short, with 12 bases between. The CDR3 spans 14 residues. CDR3 protein: CASSLFGQAYEQYF. In DNA form, the CDR3 reads TGTGCCAGCAGCTTGTTCGGGCAGGCATACGAGCAGTACTTC.